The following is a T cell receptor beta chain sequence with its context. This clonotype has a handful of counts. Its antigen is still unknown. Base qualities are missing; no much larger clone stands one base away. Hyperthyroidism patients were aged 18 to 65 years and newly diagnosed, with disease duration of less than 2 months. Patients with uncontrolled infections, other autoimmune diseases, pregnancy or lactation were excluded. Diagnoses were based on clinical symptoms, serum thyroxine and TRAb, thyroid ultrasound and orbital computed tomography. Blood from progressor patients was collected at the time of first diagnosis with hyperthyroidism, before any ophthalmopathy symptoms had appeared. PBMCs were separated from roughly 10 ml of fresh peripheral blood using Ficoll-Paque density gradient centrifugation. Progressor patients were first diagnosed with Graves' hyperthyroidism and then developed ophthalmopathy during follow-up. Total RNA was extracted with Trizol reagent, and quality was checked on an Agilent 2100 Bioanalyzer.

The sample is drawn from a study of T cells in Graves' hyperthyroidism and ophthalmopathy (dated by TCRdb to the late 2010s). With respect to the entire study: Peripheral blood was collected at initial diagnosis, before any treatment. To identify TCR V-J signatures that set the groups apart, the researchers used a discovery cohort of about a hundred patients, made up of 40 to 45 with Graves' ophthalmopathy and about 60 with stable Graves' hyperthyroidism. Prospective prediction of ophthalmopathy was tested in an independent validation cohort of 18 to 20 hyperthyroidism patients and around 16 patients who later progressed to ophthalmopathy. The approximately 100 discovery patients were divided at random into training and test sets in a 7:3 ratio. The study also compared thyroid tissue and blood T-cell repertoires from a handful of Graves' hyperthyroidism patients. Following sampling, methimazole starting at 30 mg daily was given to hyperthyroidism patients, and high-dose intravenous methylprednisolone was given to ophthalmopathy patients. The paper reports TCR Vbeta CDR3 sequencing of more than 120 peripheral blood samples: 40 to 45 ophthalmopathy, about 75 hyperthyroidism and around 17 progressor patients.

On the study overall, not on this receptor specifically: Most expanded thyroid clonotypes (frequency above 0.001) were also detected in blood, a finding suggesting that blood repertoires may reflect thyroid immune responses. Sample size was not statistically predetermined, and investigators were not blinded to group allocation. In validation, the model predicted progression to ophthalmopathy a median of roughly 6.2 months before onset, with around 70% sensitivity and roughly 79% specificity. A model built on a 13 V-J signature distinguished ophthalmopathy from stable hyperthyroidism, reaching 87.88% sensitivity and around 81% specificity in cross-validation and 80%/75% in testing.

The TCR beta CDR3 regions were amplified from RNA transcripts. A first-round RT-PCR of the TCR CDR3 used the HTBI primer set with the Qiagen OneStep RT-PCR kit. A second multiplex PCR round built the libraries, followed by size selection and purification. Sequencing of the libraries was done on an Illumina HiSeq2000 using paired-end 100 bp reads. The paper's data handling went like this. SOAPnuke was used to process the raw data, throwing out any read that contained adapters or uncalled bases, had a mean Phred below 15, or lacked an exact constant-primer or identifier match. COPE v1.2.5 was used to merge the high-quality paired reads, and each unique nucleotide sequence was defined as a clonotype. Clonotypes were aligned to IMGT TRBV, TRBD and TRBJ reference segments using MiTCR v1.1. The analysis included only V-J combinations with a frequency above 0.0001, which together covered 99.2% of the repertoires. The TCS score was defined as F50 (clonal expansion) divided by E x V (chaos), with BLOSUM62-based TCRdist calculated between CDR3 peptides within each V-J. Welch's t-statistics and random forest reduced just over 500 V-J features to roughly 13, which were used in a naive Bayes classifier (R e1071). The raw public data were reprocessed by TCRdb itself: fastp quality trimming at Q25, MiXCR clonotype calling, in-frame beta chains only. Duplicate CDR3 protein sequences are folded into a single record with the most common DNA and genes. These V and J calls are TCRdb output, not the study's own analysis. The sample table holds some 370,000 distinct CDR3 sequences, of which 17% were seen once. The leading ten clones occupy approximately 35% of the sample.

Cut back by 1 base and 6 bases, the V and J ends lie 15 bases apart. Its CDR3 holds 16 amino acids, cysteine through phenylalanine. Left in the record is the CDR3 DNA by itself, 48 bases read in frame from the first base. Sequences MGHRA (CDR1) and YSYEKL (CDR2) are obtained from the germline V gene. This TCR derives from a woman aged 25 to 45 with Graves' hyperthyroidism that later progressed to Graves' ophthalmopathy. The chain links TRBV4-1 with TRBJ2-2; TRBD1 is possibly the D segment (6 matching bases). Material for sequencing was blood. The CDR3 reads CASSQVGATFAGELFF. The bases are TGCGCCAGCAGCCAAGTGGGGGCGACTTTCGCCGGGGAGCTGTTTTTT.